The 21 T cell receptor beta chains below all came from one sample that was sequenced in a study of identical twins. TCRdb reanalysed the 5' RACE reads using MiXCR and keeps one entry per CDR3 protein. The sample has around 450,000 distinct CDR3 sequences, approximately 15% seen once; the top ten hold roughly 0.56%. This sample was shared with a second study, whose subject was yellow fever vaccine responses in identical twins.

What was sequenced was CD4+ T cells sorted from blood. These TCRs come from a woman aged 18-29 years in good health.

The chain uses TRBV20-1 and TRBJ2-2; 7 bases line up with TRBD1. The trim removed 3 bases at V and 6 bases at J, leaving 1 base unmatched. Germline CDR1 is DFQATT and CDR2 is SNEGSKA (reference sequence). There are 12 residues in the CDR3. CDR3 loop: CSARGQPGELFF. The CDR3 DNA reads TGCAGTGCTAGGGGACAGCCCGGGGAGCTGTTTTTT.

This clonotype was recorded a few times. This chain connects TRBV3-1 to TRBJ2-7; 10 nucleotides align to TRBD2. The CDR3 is made up of 14 amino acids. V lost 3 bases and J lost 7; bases outside the gene matches: 6. CDR1 LGHDT and CDR2 YNNKEL come from the germline V gene (reference sequence). CDR3 sequence: CASSQASGSGEQYF. For the CDR3, the DNA is TGTGCCAGCAGCCAGGCTAGCGGGAGTGGTGAGCAGTACTTC.

In this sample, this clonotype turned up a few times. V usage is TRBV10-3 and J usage is TRBJ2-6, with a weak D call TRBD2 (5 bases). V lost 9 bases and J 1 base, leaving 10 bases between the germline ends. The V gene's germline CDR1 is ENHRY and CDR2 SYGVKD. This CDR3 contains 14 residues. The CDR3, as DNA: TGTGCCATAAAGGGAGATTCTGGGGCCAACGTCCTGACTTTC. Its translation is CAIKGDSGANVLTF.

This chain joins TRBV2 and TRBJ2-1; no clear D gene. Germline V gene lookup returns CDR1 SNHLY and CDR2 FYNNEI. This CDR3 has 14 amino acids. V was trimmed by 5 bases and J by 5 bases, leaving 13 bases between them. This CDR3 reads CASSMIGLNNEQFF. The CDR3 region has the DNA TGTGCCAGCAGTATGATTGGGCTTAACAATGAGCAGTTCTTC.

The chain recombines TRBV28 with TRBJ2-1, with D perhaps assigned TRBD1 or TRBD2 (5 bases each). The CDR3 has 12 amino acids. The V and J ends lost 2 bases and 14 bases respectively, with 13 bases between them. Germline V CDR1 and CDR2: MDHEN, SYDVKM. Here the CDR3 reads CASSLIGQGEFF. CDR3 DNA sequence: TGTGCCAGCAGTTTAATAGGGCAGGGAGAGTTCTTC. Full variable domain (outside the CDR3, taken from reference TRBV28 and TRBJ2-1): DVKVTQSSRYLVKRTGEKVFLECVQDMDHENMFWYRQDPGLGLRLIYFSYDVKMKEKGDIPEGYSVSREKKERFSLILESASTNQTSMYLCASSLIGQGEFFGPGTRLTVL.

This clonotype was detected only a few times. V usage is TRBV12-3 or TRBV12-4 and J usage is TRBJ2-3; 9 positions agree with TRBD2. There are 17 residues in the CDR3. After removal of 3 bases from V and 1 base from J, the junction contained 8 bases not matched to a gene. Here the CDR3 DNA reads TGTGCCAGCAGTTTTAGGAGGGCTAGCGGGGGCACAGATACGCAGTATTTT. The encoded protein is CASSFRRASGGTDTQYF.

This clonotype came up once. The J gene is TRBJ1-2, the V gene TRBV6-2 or TRBV6-3; D remains ambiguous. Germline CDR1 MNHEY, CDR2 SVGEGT. The V end was cut by 6 bases, the J end by 2 bases, with 13 bases between. This CDR3 comprises 14 residues. CDR3 nucleotides: TGTGCCAGCAGAGATTCAGCGGCCAACTATGGCTACACCTTC. Translating it yields CASRDSAANYGYTF.

V usage is TRBV19 and J usage is TRBJ2-3; TRBD2 agrees at 7 bases. This CDR3 region has 15 residues. With V trimmed by 5 bases and J by 0 bases, 5 bases remained unmatched. From germline, CDR1 is LNHDA and CDR2 SQIVND (reference sequence). The CDR3 region is CASSGVSGSTDTQYF. The CDR3 DNA reads TGTGCCAGTAGTGGGGTTAGCGGGAGCACAGATACGCAGTATTTT. Full variable domain (outside the CDR3, taken from reference TRBV19 and TRBJ2-3): DGGITQSPKYLFRKEGQNVTLSCEQNLNHDAMYWYRQDPGQGLRLIYYSQIVNDFQKGDIAEGYSVSREKKESFPLTVTSAQKNPTAFYLCASSGVSGSTDTQYFGPGTRLTVL.

This clonotype was seen only a few times. The chain uses TRBV20-1 and TRBJ2-7; D uncertain. This CDR3 comprises 12 residues. Germline CDR1 is DFQATT and CDR2 is SNEGSKA (reference sequence). V was trimmed by 1 base and J by 0 bases, leaving 4 bases between them. CDR3 nucleotide sequence: TGCAGTGCTAGAGTTAACTCCTACGAGCAGTACTTC. Its protein product is CSARVNSYEQYF.

The V call is TRBV6-2 or TRBV6-3, the J call TRBJ2-7; 9 bases match TRBD1. CDR3 size: 15 residues. Trimming cost V 6 bases and J 5 bases; bases outside gene matches: 11. Germline V gene lookup returns CDR1 MNHEY and CDR2 SVGEGT. Written as DNA, the CDR3 is TGTGCCAGCAGGCCGAACCGAGGACAGGGGAACGAGCAGTACTTC. Its protein is CASRPNRGQGNEQYF.

This clonotype was counted only a few times. The gene calls are TRBV7-2 and TRBJ2-1; no reliable D call. The germline V gene encodes CDR1 SGHTA and CDR2 FQGNSA. The V gene lost 2 bases and the J gene lost 0 bases, with 14 bases spanning the gap. The CDR3 has 17 residues. The CDR3 is CASSLQPPASSYNEQFF. DNA for the CDR3: TGTGCCAGCAGCTTACAACCCCCAGCGAGCTCCTACAATGAGCAGTTCTTC. Looking up the rest from reference TRBV7-2 and TRBJ2-1 gives the full variable domain: GAGVSQSPSNKVTEKGKDVELRCDPISGHTALYWYRQSLGQGLEFLIYFQGNSAPDKSGLPSDRFSAERTGGSVSTLTIQRTQQEDSAVYLCASSLQPPASSYNEQFFGPGTRLTVL.

This clonotype was seen many times. The rearrangement uses TRBV12-3 or TRBV12-4 and TRBJ1-2; TRBD1 might be the D (6 bases). The CDR3 is made up of 15 amino acids. Trimming took 6 bases from V and 0 from J, leaving 14 bases between them. The CDR3 DNA reads as TGTGCCAGCAGCCCCGCAGGGGACTCTAACTATGGCTACACCTTC. Its translation: CASSPAGDSNYGYTF.

The chain links TRBV3-1 to TRBJ2-7, with D possibly TRBD2 on 6 matching bases. CDR3 length: 16 residues. The V end was cut by 1 base, the J end by 2 bases, with 15 bases between. In germline, CDR1 is LGHDT, CDR2 YNNKEL (reference sequence). DNA of the CDR3: TGTGCCAGCAGCCAAGCCGGAGGGGTCGCCCCCTACGAGCAGTACTTC. As protein: CASSQAGGVAPYEQYF.

This chain joins TRBV6-5 and TRBJ2-1; 11 bases match TRBD2. This CDR3 spans 16 amino acids. Germline V CDR1 and CDR2: MNHEY, SVGAGI. V trimming: 1 base; J trimming: 3 bases; junction bases outside the gene matches: 2. In nucleotides, the CDR3 is TGTGCCAGCAGTTACTACGGGACTAGCGGCTACAATGAGCAGTTCTTC. Its translation is CASSYYGTSGYNEQFF.

In this sample, this clonotype turned up once. The gene calls are TRBV6-4 and TRBJ2-1; D unresolved. Per germline, CDR1 MRHNA and CDR2 SNTAGT. The CDR3 is 16 amino acids. V lost 0 bases, J lost 2 bases, and 11 bases lay in between. CDR3 in DNA: TGTGCCAGCAGTGACTCTTGGGGAAGCCCCTACAATGAGCAGTTCTTC. Its translation is CASSDSWGSPYNEQFF.

A few counts support this clonotype. J is TRBJ1-5 and V is TRBV20-1; D unclear. The length of the CDR3 is 13 residues. Deletions cut 3 bases from V and 0 bases from J, with 6 bases between. Per germline, CDR1 DFQATT and CDR2 SNEGSKA (reference sequence). CDR3: CSASRPSNQPQHF. CDR3 sequence (DNA): TGCAGTGCTAGTCGGCCTAGCAATCAGCCCCAGCATTTT.

The chain combines TRBV28 with TRBJ2-3, with TRBD2 matching over 7 bases. Germline V gives CDR1 MDHEN, CDR2 SYDVKM. Unmatched junction bases numbered 13, after V lost 7 bases and J lost 6 bases. The CDR3 is 15 residues long. The DNA of the CDR3 is TGTGCCAGCATCACGCCCAGCGGGGCCGAGGATACGCAGTATTTT. It is translated as CASITPSGAEDTQYF.

This clonotype was recorded a few times. The chain has TRBV3-1 and TRBJ2-7; D is possibly TRBD2 (5 bases). V dropped 0 bases and J dropped 10 bases, with 19 bases sitting between them. Germline V gives CDR1 LGHDT, CDR2 YNNKEL (reference sequence). CDR3 size: 15 residues. The CDR3 DNA is TGTGCCAGCAGCCAAGATGTGTCCCCCGGGGTCGTACAGTACTTC. Amino acids: CASSQDVSPGVVQYF.

This chain connects TRBV2 to TRBJ2-6; D remains ambiguous. Trimming took 8 bases from V and 6 from J, leaving 14 bases between them. The germline V gene has CDR1 SNHLY and CDR2 FYNNEI. The CDR3 runs 14 residues. The DNA of the CDR3 is TGTGCCAGCGGTATTGGGGTGGAGGCCAACGTCCTGACTTTC. Protein: CASGIGVEANVLTF.

This clonotype has ten or more counts. CDR3 in DNA: TGCAGCGTCGGTCCAGGGGCCAATCAGCCCCAGCATTTT. Protein sequence: CSVGPGANQPQHF. The gene calls are TRBV29-1 and TRBJ1-5, with D tentatively TRBD1 (6 bases). This CDR3 has 13 amino acids. The germline V gene encodes CDR1 SQVTM and CDR2 ANQGSEA. Trimming removed 6 bases from V and 3 bases from J, with 12 bases in between.

The rearrangement joins TRBV7-2 to TRBJ2-5; D might be TRBD2 (6 bases). Trimming removed 5 bases from V and 8 bases from J, with 12 bases in between. Germline-derived CDR1 and CDR2 are SGHTA and FQGNSA. The CDR3 totals 12 residues. The CDR3 DNA follows: TGTGCCAGCAGCCAGGACTACGGAACCCAGTACTTC. Encoded protein: CASSQDYGTQYF. Variable domain in full (rest from reference TRBV7-2 and TRBJ2-5): GAGVSQSPSNKVTEKGKDVELRCDPISGHTALYWYRQSLGQGLEFLIYFQGNSAPDKSGLPSDRFSAERTGGSVSTLTIQRTQQEDSAVYLCASSQDYGTQYFGPGTRLLVL.